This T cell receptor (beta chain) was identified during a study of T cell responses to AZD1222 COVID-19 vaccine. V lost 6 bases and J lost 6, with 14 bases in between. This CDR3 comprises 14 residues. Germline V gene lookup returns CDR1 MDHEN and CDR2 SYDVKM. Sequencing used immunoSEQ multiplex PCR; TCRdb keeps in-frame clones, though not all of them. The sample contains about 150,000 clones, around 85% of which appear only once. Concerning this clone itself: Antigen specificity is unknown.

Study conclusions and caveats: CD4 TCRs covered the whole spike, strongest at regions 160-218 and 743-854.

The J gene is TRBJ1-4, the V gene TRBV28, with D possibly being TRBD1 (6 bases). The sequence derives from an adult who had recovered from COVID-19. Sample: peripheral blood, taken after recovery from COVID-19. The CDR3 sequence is CASSLTGEDEKLFF. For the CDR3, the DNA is TGTGCCAGCAGCCTGACAGGTGAAGATGAAAAACTGTTTTTT. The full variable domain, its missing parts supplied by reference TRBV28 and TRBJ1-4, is DVKVTQSSRYLVKRTGEKVFLECVQDMDHENMFWYRQDPGLGLRLIYFSYDVKMKEKGDIPEGYSVSREKKERFSLILESASTNQTSMYLCASSLTGEDEKLFFGSGTQLSVL.